A selection of T cell receptor beta chains follows, all from one sample in a study of blood T cell repertoires in COVID-19. Clones were read by immunoSEQ multiplex PCR, and TCRdb kept only the in-frame ones, dropping some. This table has approximately 220,000 clones, over 75% appearing once. Material: PBMCs or T cells enriched from blood (not recorded which). The receptor set was obtained from a woman in her thirties or forties with acute COVID-19. Each CDR3 is given with its conserved first and last residue. The order of the fields is clone size, V gene, J gene, D gene, CDR3 protein, CDR3 DNA. A D gene is named only where the DNA matches it firmly. The size field is filled for only some rows; it gives once, few, many or a size class.

>NA|TRBV6-7|TRBJ2-1|NA
CASSYSPPGVPLHNEQFF
TGTGCCAGCAGTTACTCCCCTCCGGGGGTTCCCCTACACAATGAGCAGTTCTTC
>NA|TRBV10-3|TRBJ1-1|NA
CAITDGAGRNTEAFF
TGTGCCATCACGGACGGTGCGGGAAGGAACACTGAAGCTTTCTTT
>few|TRBV19|TRBJ2-3|TRBD2
CASSIVRTSGKGSDTQYF
TGTGCCAGTAGTATCGTACGGACTAGCGGGAAGGGCTCAGATACGCAGTATTTT
>NA|TRBV12-3/TRBV12-4|TRBJ1-1|NA
CASSTPGITEAFF
TGTGCCAGCAGTACACCAGGGATAACTGAAGCTTTCTTT
>NA|TRBV9|TRBJ2-7|NA
CASSGGRPYEQYF
TGTGCCAGCAGCGGAGGTCGGCCCTACGAGCAGTACTTC
>few|TRBV30|TRBJ1-2|TRBD1
CARTGANYGYTF
TGTGCCCGGACAGGGGCTAACTATGGCTACACCTTC
>NA|TRBV20-1|TRBJ1-5|NA
CSAGDNQPQHF
TGCAGTGCCGGAGATAATCAGCCCCAGCATTTT
>NA|TRBV5-6|TRBJ1-6|TRBD1
CASSSDRGDSPLHF
TGTGCCAGCAGCTCGGACAGGGGGGATTCACCCCTCCACTTT
>NA|TRBV28|TRBJ1-2|TRBD1
CASRGTATNYGYTF
TGTGCCAGCCGAGGGACAGCGACAAACTATGGCTACACCTTC
>NA|TRBV7-9|TRBJ2-6|TRBD1
CAGDRVSGANVLTF
TGTGCCGGGGACAGGGTCTCTGGGGCCAACGTCCTGACTTTC
>NA|TRBV7-9|TRBJ1-6|TRBD1
CASSPTGDSYNSPLHF
TGTGCCAGCAGCCCAACAGGGGACTCCTATAATTCACCCCTCCACTTT
>NA|TRBV7-9|TRBJ1-1|NA
CASSWTENTEAFF
TGTGCCAGCAGCTGGACAGAAAACACTGAAGCTTTCTTT
>NA|TRBV2|TRBJ1-5|TRBD1
CASGDRGSVGQHF
TGTGCCAGCGGGGACAGGGGCTCGGTAGGCCAGCATTTT
>NA|TRBV12-3/TRBV12-4|TRBJ2-1|NA
CANKMTDYNEQFF
TGTGCCAACAAGATGACAGACTACAATGAGCAGTTCTTC
>NA|TRBV28|TRBJ2-1|NA
CASSPPWTPNNEQFF
TGTGCCAGCAGTCCGCCTTGGACTCCAAACAATGAGCAGTTCTTC
>NA|TRBV30|TRBJ1-1|NA
CAWSHSLNTEAFF
TGTGCCTGGAGTCATAGTTTAAACACTGAAGCTTTCTTT
>NA|TRBV5-6|TRBJ2-7|NA
CASSWGVGYEQYF
TGTGCCAGCAGCTGGGGGGTCGGCTACGAGCAGTACTTC
>NA|TRBV4-1|TRBJ2-2|NA
CASSPFQGEDGELFF
TGCGCCAGCAGCCCCTTTCAGGGGGAGGACGGGGAGCTGTTTTTT
>NA|TRBV19|TRBJ1-1|NA
CASSNGGGYVNTEAFF
TGTGCCAGTAGTAACGGGGGGGGATACGTGAACACTGAAGCTTTCTTT
>NA|TRBV11-3|TRBJ1-1|NA
CASSLEGGDTEAFF
TGTGCCAGCAGCTTAGAGGGGGGAGACACTGAAGCTTTCTTT
>few|TRBV6-1|TRBJ2-7|TRBD2
CASSEPGRVQGEQYF
TGTGCCAGCAGTGAGCCAGGGAGGGTCCAGGGAGAGCAGTACTTC
>NA|TRBV27|TRBJ2-6|NA
CASSLGRDGANVLTF
TGTGCCAGCAGTTTAGGCAGGGATGGGGCCAACGTCCTGACTTTC
>NA|TRBV7-9|TRBJ1-1|NA
CASSPTTGEAFF
TGTGCCAGCAGCCCTACGACAGGAGAAGCTTTCTTT
>once|TRBV24-1|TRBJ2-3|TRBD1
CATSDPGQVTDTQYF
TGTGCCACCAGTGACCCGGGACAGGTCACAGATACGCAGTATTTT
>NA|TRBV27|TRBJ1-6|TRBD1
CASSASGTGGSPLHF
TGTGCCAGCAGTGCCTCCGGGACAGGGGGTTCACCCCTCCACTTT
>NA|TRBV7-2|TRBJ2-3|TRBD2
CASSLGASGGLDTQYF
TGTGCCAGCAGCTTAGGGGCTAGCGGTGGTCTAGATACGCAGTATTTT
>NA|TRBV7-8|TRBJ1-1|NA
CASSSRGAFEAFF
TGTGCCAGCAGCTCGAGAGGCGCGTTCGAAGCTTTCTTT
>NA|TRBV18|TRBJ1-1|TRBD1
CASSPRTGGNTEAFF
TGTGCCAGCTCACCCCGGACAGGGGGGAACACTGAAGCTTTCTTT
>NA|TRBV14|TRBJ1-1|NA
CASSRRTGLNTEAFF
TGTGCCAGCAGCCGCAGGACGGGATTAAACACTGAAGCTTTCTTT
>few|TRBV18|TRBJ2-3|NA
CASSPPISTDTQYF
TGTGCCAGCTCACCCCCCATTAGCACAGATACGCAGTATTTT
>few|TRBV18|TRBJ1-5|TRBD1
CASSPPGDRGQPQHF
TGTGCCAGCTCACCACCAGGGGACAGGGGTCAGCCCCAGCATTTT
>NA|TRBV30|TRBJ2-2|NA
CAWSASGPGELFF
TGTGCCTGGAGCGCTTCAGGGCCCGGGGAGCTGTTTTTT
>NA|TRBV4-2|TRBJ1-6|NA
CASSQVKGPGYGSPLHF
TGTGCCAGCAGCCAAGTAAAAGGCCCCGGGTATGGTTCACCCCTCCACTTT
>NA|TRBV7-8|TRBJ1-6|NA
CASSPGPGTFGVSPLHF
TGTGCCAGCAGCCCGGGTCCCGGGACATTCGGCGTTTCACCCCTCCACTTT
>NA|TRBV5-6|TRBJ2-1|NA
CASSSLDLSSYNEQFF
TGTGCCAGCAGCTCCCTTGACTTGAGCTCCTACAATGAGCAGTTCTTC
>NA|TRBV6-5|TRBJ1-4|NA
CASRFPDSNEKLFF
TGTGCCAGCAGGTTTCCAGACTCTAATGAAAAACTGTTTTTT
>NA|TRBV6-5|TRBJ2-7|TRBD2
CASSYREGYEQYF
TGTGCCAGCAGTTACCGGGAGGGTTACGAGCAGTACTTC
>NA|TRBV28|TRBJ1-2|NA
CASRPELGGASYGYTF
TGTGCCAGCAGACCAGAGTTAGGGGGTGCCTCCTATGGCTACACCTTC
>NA|TRBV28|TRBJ1-4|NA
CASSTRGVNEKLFF
TGTGCCAGCAGTACCCGGGGGGTTAATGAAAAACTGTTTTTT
>NA|TRBV28|TRBJ1-5|NA
CASTPSGGNQPQHF
TGTGCCAGCACCCCTTCAGGGGGCAATCAGCCCCAGCATTTT
>NA|TRBV7-7|TRBJ1-1|NA
CASSSSYRVNTEAFF
TGTGCTAGCAGCTCCTCATACAGGGTGAACACTGAAGCTTTCTTT
>once|TRBV28|TRBJ1-4|TRBD1
CASKDRGKLFF
TGTGCCAGCAAGGACAGGGGGAAACTGTTTTTT
>NA|TRBV29-1|TRBJ2-1|TRBD2
CSVEGRVSYNEQFF
TGCAGCGTGGAGGGGAGGGTCTCCTACAATGAGCAGTTCTTC
>NA|TRBV19|TRBJ1-5|TRBD1
CASERTGDQTNQPQHF
TGTGCCAGCGAAAGAACAGGGGATCAGACCAATCAGCCCCAGCATTTT
>NA|TRBV28|TRBJ1-4|TRBD1
CASMSRGDREDELFF
TGTGCCAGCATGAGTCGTGGGGACAGGGAGGATGAACTGTTTTTT
>NA|TRBV11-2|TRBJ1-5|NA
CASSRYSNQPQHF
TGTGCCAGCAGCCGTTATAGCAATCAGCCCCAGCATTTT
>NA|TRBV5-1|TRBJ2-3|TRBD1
CASSLRGLGTDTQYF
TGCGCCAGCAGCCTCAGGGGGCTCGGCACAGATACGCAGTATTTT
>NA|TRBV11-3|TRBJ1-5|NA
CASSPRTAWGQPQHF
TGTGCCAGCAGCCCTAGGACAGCATGGGGACAGCCCCAGCATTTT
>NA|TRBV19|TRBJ1-2|TRBD1
CASGGGQGQFGYGYTF
TGTGCCTCTGGGGGAGGACAGGGGCAGTTCGGATATGGCTACACCTTC
>NA|TRBV7-2|TRBJ2-1|TRBD2
CASSRDSGSSYNEQFF
TGTGCCAGCAGCAGAGATAGCGGGAGCTCCTACAATGAGCAGTTCTTC
>once|TRBV28|TRBJ1-2|NA
CASSSPAGNLYGYTF
TGTGCCAGCAGTTCCCCCGCAGGGAACCTCTATGGCTACACCTTC
>few|TRBV6-5|TRBJ1-6|NA
CASSTSGQGYSPLHF
NA